The 19 T cell receptor beta chains reported below all come from one sample, sequenced in a study of blood T cell repertoires in COVID-19. Clones were read by immunoSEQ multiplex PCR, and TCRdb kept only the in-frame ones, dropping some. Of 85,000 to 95,000 clones detected, roughly nine tenths appear once; the ten largest clones hold 5.2%. Sequencing used peripheral blood. The receptors derive from a man aged 60-69 years with COVID-19, enrolled during active disease.

The V and J genes are TRBV30 and TRBJ1-5; D is unresolved. The CDR3 runs to 13 residues. The germline CDR1 and CDR2 sequences are GTSNPN and SVGIG (reference sequence). V was shortened by 1 base and J by 4 bases, with 8 bases between the two germline ends. The CDR3 DNA is TGTGCCTGGAGTGGACGGACTAATCAGCCCCAGCATTTT. Residues: CAWSGRTNQPQHF.

V gene TRBV24-1 combines with J gene TRBJ1-1, with D uncertain. V was pared by 2 bases and J by 7 bases, with 7 bases between. The CDR3 is 12 residues long. The germline V gene encodes CDR1 KGHDR and CDR2 SFDVKD. CDR3 in amino acids: CATSDSHSEAFF. In DNA, the CDR3 is TGTGCCACCAGTGATTCGCACAGTGAAGCTTTCTTT.

The chain uses TRBV3-1 (or the pseudogene TRBV3-2) and TRBJ1-4, with D possibly being TRBD1 (6 bases). CDR3 length equals 15 residues. Germline V gene sequence: CDR1 LGHDT, CDR2 YNNKEL (reference sequence). Trimming pared 4 bases from V and 8 bases from J, leaving 17 bases between. The CDR3 spells CASSRSQGKGEKLFF. Here the CDR3 DNA reads TGTGCCAGCAGCCGCTCTCAGGGGAAGGGGGAAAAACTGTTTTTT.

This clone has just one count. A junction boundary mismatches the germline segment, possibly from a read error. The V gene is TRBV7-7, the J gene TRBJ2-5, with 8 bases aligning to TRBD2. The CDR3 totals 15 residues. CDR1 and CDR2 (germline): SSHAT, FNYEAQ (reference sequence). CDR3 DNA: TGTGCTAGCAGCTTAGCAAGTCGGGGGGGGGAGACCCAGTACTTC. It codes for CASSLASRGGETQYF.

The V and J genes are TRBV6-4 and TRBJ2-2; 9 bases line up with TRBD1. V shed 6 bases and J 2 bases; nucleotides not matched to a gene: 4. This CDR3 contains 15 residues. Germline V gene data show CDR1 as MRHNA and CDR2 as SNTAGT. CDR3 nucleotide sequence: TGTGCCAGCAGCGCTACAGGGGGCAACACCGGGGAGCTGTTTTTT. This sequence encodes CASSATGGNTGELFF.

The V call is TRBV10-3, the J call TRBJ1-5; D perhaps matches TRBD1 (6 bases). Between the trimmed V and J ends, which lost 0 bases and 0 bases, there was a span of 12 bases. Per the germline V gene, CDR1 is ENHRY and CDR2 is SYGVKD. The CDR3 spans 17 residues. CDR3 sequence: CAISESRDINSNQPQHF. The CDR3 region has the DNA TGTGCCATCAGTGAGTCACGGGACATCAATAGCAATCAGCCCCAGCATTTT.

This clone was observed a single time. The chain couples TRBV21-1 to TRBJ2-7; TRBD1 is the table's D call, not checked against the DNA. TRBV21-1 represents a pseudogene. CDR3 length: 16 residues. CDR3 sequence: CASSKSPRGFSYEQYF. The CDR3 bases are TGTGCCAGCAGCAAATCACCCAGGGGGTTCTCCTACGAGCAGTACTTC.

CDR3 nucleotide sequence: TGTGCCAGCAGTTCACGGTACGAGCAGTACTTC. Protein: CASSSRYEQYF. The rearrangement uses TRBV12-3 or TRBV12-4 and TRBJ2-7; D gene ambiguous. The CDR3 loop spans 11 amino acids. Trimming removed 4 bases at V and 4 bases at J, with 5 bases between.

This sequence joins TRBV4-1 and TRBJ2-1, with D possibly TRBD2 on 5 matching bases. V lost 0 bases and J lost 4, with 13 bases in between. The CDR3 loop spans 16 amino acids. CDR1 is MGHRA, CDR2 YSYEKL, per germline. CDR3 loop: CASSQEAQRRYNEQFF. CDR3 in DNA: TGCGCCAGCAGCCAAGAGGCCCAGCGGCGATACAATGAGCAGTTCTTC.

The CDR3 sequence is CASSIGLAGGGDTQYF. The CDR3 bases are TGTGCCAGTAGTATCGGACTAGCGGGAGGTGGAGATACGCAGTATTTT. The J gene is TRBJ2-3, the V gene TRBV19; 14 positions match TRBD2. The J segment lost 5 bases and the V segment lost 3 bases, leaving 4 bases of the junction unmatched. There are 16 residues in the CDR3. CDR1 is LNHDA and CDR2 is SQIVND in the germline V gene (reference sequence).

The chain couples TRBV15 to TRBJ1-2, with 8 nucleotides matching TRBD1. CDR1 is LNHNV, CDR2 YYDKDF, per germline (reference sequence). The CDR3 length is 15 residues. V lost 1 base and J lost 8; bases outside the gene matches: 9. The CDR3 is CATSRVPSGGHGYTF. The CDR3 DNA sequence: TGTGCCACCAGCAGAGTTCCCTCAGGGGGCCACGGCTACACCTTC.

The V gene is TRBV5-4, the J gene TRBJ2-7; tentatively, D is TRBD1 (5 bases). Per the germline V gene, CDR1 is SGHNT and CDR2 is YYREEE (reference sequence). The CDR3 runs to 14 residues. Trimming pared 0 bases from V and 0 bases from J, leaving 7 bases between. Here the CDR3 DNA reads TGTGCCAGCAGCTTGGGACAGCCCTCCTACGAGCAGTACTTC. Its protein product is CASSLGQPSYEQYF. Based on the CDR3 plus reference TRBV5-4 and TRBJ2-7, the full variable domain is ETGVTQSPTHLIKTRGQQVTLRCSSQSGHNTVSWYQQALGQGPQFIFQYYREEENGRGNFPPRFSGLQFPNYSSELNVNALELDDSALYLCASSLGQPSYEQYFGPGTRLTVT.

V usage is TRBV24-1 and J usage is TRBJ2-3; a weak D match, TRBD1 (5 bases). V gave up 6 bases and J gave up 2 bases, with 8 bases separating them. The CDR3 length is 13 residues. Germline values: CDR1 KGHDR, CDR2 SFDVKD. The CDR3 DNA follows: TGTGCCACCAGTCAGGGTTCCACAGATACGCAGTATTTT. Protein sequence: CATSQGSTDTQYF.

The genes are TRBV11-3 and TRBJ2-2; tentatively, D is TRBD2 (6 bases). The V gene lost 5 bases and the J gene lost 7 bases, with 26 bases spanning the gap. Germline CDR1 is SGHNT and CDR2 is YENEEA. The length of the CDR3 is 18 residues. CDR3 loop: CASSLTIGGPGGDGELFF. In DNA form, the CDR3 reads TGTGCCAGCAGCCTTACCATCGGCGGTCCAGGAGGGGACGGGGAGCTGTTTTTT.

The chain employs TRBV4-1 and TRBJ2-1; 10 nucleotides match TRBD1. The trim removed 1 base at V and 6 bases at J, leaving 12 bases unmatched. Per the germline V gene, CDR1 is MGHRA and CDR2 is YSYEKL. The CDR3 length is 18 residues. The CDR3 is CASSQGRVGTGVSNEQFF. CDR3 in DNA: TGCGCCAGCAGCCAAGGCCGCGTTGGGACAGGGGTAAGCAATGAGCAGTTCTTC.

The chain employs TRBV18 and TRBJ2-7, with D maybe TRBD1 (6 bases). This CDR3 has 16 amino acids. Germline values: CDR1 KGHSH, CDR2 LQKENI. V was pared by 0 bases and J by 4 bases, with 16 bases between. CDR3: CASSPPGTLRGYEQYF. As DNA, the CDR3 is TGTGCCAGCTCACCACCAGGGACACTCAGGGGATACGAGCAGTACTTC.

The chain joins TRBV7-8 to TRBJ2-1; 10 positions agree with TRBD2. V was clipped by 6 bases and J by 5 bases; unmatched bases: 13. The germline V gene encodes CDR1 SGHVS and CDR2 FQNEAQ. The CDR3 loop spans 17 amino acids. CDR3 sequence reads: CASSSLVGTSEHNEQFF. The CDR3, as DNA: TGTGCCAGCAGTTCTTTAGTGGGGACTAGCGAGCACAATGAGCAGTTCTTC.

This sequence joins TRBV19 and TRBJ2-3, with 7 nucleotides matching TRBD2. Germline CDR1 reads LNHDA; CDR2 reads SQIVND (reference sequence). The V gene end was trimmed by 3 bases and the J gene end by 4 bases; junction bases not matched to a gene: 4. The CDR3 length is 14 residues. The CDR3 reads CASSIGRESDTQYF. The CDR3 DNA reads TGTGCCAGTAGTATTGGGCGGGAGTCAGATACGCAGTATTTT.

V usage is TRBV12-3 or TRBV12-4 and J usage is TRBJ1-6; perhaps TRBD1 as D (6 bases). V was cut by 5 bases and J by 7 bases, with 9 bases left in between. The CDR3 runs to 13 residues. CDR3 sequence: CASSPGGNSPLHF. The DNA for the CDR3 is TGTGCCAGCAGTCCGGGGGGCAATTCACCCCTCCACTTT.